These 23 T cell receptor beta chains share one sample of origin, sequenced in a study of siplizumab effects on memory and regulatory T cells. These receptors' antigens are unknown. Libraries were prepared by immunoSEQ multiplex PCR; TCRdb keeps only in-frame clonotypes and omits some of them. The sample has over 15,000 clones, roughly 49% seen once. The mixed lymphocyte reaction cells were held in coculture (37°C) for 5 to 6 days. The specimen sequenced was CFSE-low (dividing) CD4+ T cells sorted from an allogeneic mixed lymphocyte reaction. The receptors originated from a human donor in good health; the cells came from an allogeneic mixed lymphocyte reaction.

This clone was detected a few times. This sequence joins TRBV6-1 and TRBJ1-2; a weak D match, TRBD1 (6 bases). CDR1 is MNHNS, CDR2 SASEGT, per germline. With 6 bases removed from V and 1 base from J, the gap between germline ends came to 6 bases. This CDR3 spans 12 amino acids. CDR3 residues: CASRQGNYGYTF. The CDR3 region has the DNA TGTGCCAGCAGACAGGGTAACTATGGCTACACCTTC.

This chain connects TRBV28 to TRBJ2-1; D not certain. This CDR3 spans 13 amino acids. V gave up 2 bases and J gave up 8 bases, with 10 bases separating them. Germline values: CDR1 MDHEN, CDR2 SYDVKM. CDR3 amino acids: CASSLVGYDEQFF. The CDR3, as DNA: TGTGCCAGCAGTTTAGTAGGGTACGATGAGCAGTTCTTC. Full variable domain (missing parts from reference TRBV28 and TRBJ2-1): DVKVTQSSRYLVKRTGEKVFLECVQDMDHENMFWYRQDPGLGLRLIYFSYDVKMKEKGDIPEGYSVSREKKERFSLILESASTNQTSMYLCASSLVGYDEQFFGPGTRLTVL.

The chain joins TRBV5-4 to TRBJ2-7, with D possibly being TRBD1 or TRBD2 (6 bases each). The CDR3 loop spans 14 amino acids. The germline V and J ends were trimmed by 4 bases and 6 bases, with 17 bases remaining between them. Germline loops: CDR1 SGHNT, CDR2 YYREEE (reference sequence). The CDR3 region is CASSTTGGSGEQYF. DNA for the CDR3: TGTGCCAGCAGCACCACCGGGGGCTCGGGCGAGCAGTACTTC.

The V call is TRBV7-2, the J call TRBJ2-3, with D perhaps TRBD2 (6 bases). The length of the CDR3 is 15 residues. V lost 1 base and J 1 base, leaving 9 bases between the germline ends. CDR1 and CDR2 (germline): SGHTA, FQGNSA. The CDR3 sequence: CASSLGPGGTDTQYF. The CDR3 nucleotides are TGTGCCAGCAGCTTAGGACCGGGGGGCACAGATACGCAGTATTTT.

This clone was counted between two and nine times. V and J are TRBV7-9 and TRBJ1-2, with D possibly TRBD1 on 6 matching bases. Trimming removed 2 bases from V and 7 bases from J, with 20 bases in between. This CDR3 is built from 16 residues. Per germline, CDR1 SEHNR and CDR2 FQNEAQ (reference sequence). The CDR3 is CASSLQDSSLSGGYTF. Written as DNA, the CDR3 is TGTGCCAGCAGCTTACAGGACAGTTCCCTATCGGGTGGCTACACCTTC.

The gene calls are TRBV25-1 and TRBJ1-2, with 7 bases fitting TRBD1. The CDR3 covers 14 residues. V trimming: 3 bases; J trimming: 7 bases; junction bases outside the gene matches: 8. Germline CDR1 MGHDK, CDR2 SYGVNS. CDR3 nucleotides: TGTGCCAGCAGTGAGCGTCAGGGGGTGGGTGGCTACACCTTC. This gives the protein CASSERQGVGGYTF.

Only a few counts were recorded for this clone. The chain carries TRBV19 and TRBJ2-3; perhaps TRBD2 as D (6 bases). V was pared by 3 bases and J by 6 bases, with 16 bases between. The CDR3 is made up of 15 amino acids. The V gene's germline CDR1 is LNHDA and CDR2 SQIVND (reference sequence). The CDR3 reads CASSIAGPPSDTQYF. In DNA form, the CDR3 reads TGTGCCAGTAGTATCGCGGGACCCCCTTCGGATACGCAGTATTTT.

The chain links TRBV5-1 to TRBJ2-5; 7 nucleotides line up with TRBD2. This CDR3 region has 13 residues. CDR1 SGHRS and CDR2 YFSETQ come from the germline V gene. With V trimmed by 2 bases and J by 5 bases, 3 bases remained unmatched. CDR3 sequence reads: CASSLSGAETQYF. CDR3 coding DNA: TGCGCCAGCAGCTTAAGCGGGGCGGAGACCCAGTACTTC. The entire variable domain, with the rest obtained from reference TRBV5-1 and TRBJ2-5, is as follows: KAGVTQTPRYLIKTRGQQVTLSCSPISGHRSVSWYQQTPGQGLQFLFEYFSETQRNKGNFPGRFSGRQFSNSRSEMNVSTLELGDSALYLCASSLSGAETQYFGPGTRLLVL.

The V call is TRBV2, the J call TRBJ1-1; perhaps TRBD1 as D (6 bases). The germline V gene encodes CDR1 SNHLY and CDR2 FYNNEI. V gave up 1 base and J gave up 5 bases, with 11 bases separating them. This CDR3 has 14 residues. Here the CDR3 DNA reads TGTGCCAGCAGTGAAGATGGCAGGGGTACTGAAGCTTTCTTT. Its protein is CASSEDGRGTEAFF.

This chain connects TRBV6-6 to TRBJ2-5; possibly TRBD2 for D (6 bases). The tail of the sequence fits TRBJ2-7 better, so the J call may be wrong. The CDR3 is made up of 12 amino acids. Germline V lookup: CDR1 MNHNY, CDR2 SVGAGI (reference sequence). Written as DNA, the CDR3 is TGTGCCAGCAGCCCCGGGGGTGACGAGCAGTACTTC. This translates into CASSPGGDEQYF.

This clone was seen a few times. The chain couples TRBV11-1 to TRBJ2-2; no reliable D call. Trimming shortened V by 3 bases and J by 5 bases, and 10 bases separated the two germline ends. The CDR3 is 14 amino acids. CDR1 and CDR2 from the germline V gene are SGHAT and FQDESV (reference sequence). The DNA of the CDR3 is TGTGCCAGCAGCTTCCCTAAGAGAACCGGGGAGCTGTTTTTT. Translation: CASSFPKRTGELFF.

The chain joins TRBV18 to TRBJ2-3; weak D call: TRBD1 (6 bases). The CDR3 loop spans 13 amino acids. Trimming removed 8 bases from V and 4 bases from J, with 13 bases in between. Germline CDR1 and CDR2: KGHSH and LQKENI. The CDR3 DNA follows: TGTGCCAGCGCGACAGGTTTTCCAGATACGCAGTATTTT. It yields the protein CASATGFPDTQYF.

The genes are TRBV18 and TRBJ1-6; the D gene is possibly TRBD1 (5 bases). The CDR3 loop spans 16 amino acids. Germline V gene sequence: CDR1 KGHSH, CDR2 LQKENI. Trimming removed 3 bases at V and 10 bases at J, with 19 bases between. The CDR3 reads CASSPPGTGLRSPLHF. CDR3 sequence (DNA): TGTGCCAGCTCACCGCCCGGGACCGGCTTAAGATCACCCCTCCACTTT.

This clone was counted a few times. The chain links TRBV19 to TRBJ2-3; D uncertain. Trimming removed 6 bases from V and 2 bases from J, with 9 bases in between. The CDR3 has 13 amino acids. In germline, CDR1 is LNHDA, CDR2 SQIVND (reference sequence). Here the CDR3 DNA reads TGTGCCAGTAGAACCCCCCCCACAGATACGCAGTATTTT. Protein sequence: CASRTPPTDTQYF.

A remark on this clone: This same CDR3 is encoded by further DNA sequences in the sample. The V and J genes are TRBV18 and TRBJ2-5; D is uncertain. V lost 2 bases to trimming and J lost 4 bases, with 2 bases between them. Germline values: CDR1 KGHSH, CDR2 LQKENI. This CDR3 is 11 amino acids long. The CDR3 sequence: CASSPGETQYF. CDR3 nucleotides: TGTGCCAGCTCACCAGGAGAGACCCAGTACTTC.

The chain joins TRBV5-1 to TRBJ2-1, with no clear D. Germline CDR1 and CDR2: SGHRS and YFSETQ. Trimming pared 5 bases from V and 3 bases from J, leaving 9 bases between. CDR3 size: 13 residues. In DNA form, the CDR3 reads TGCGCCAGCAGTCGGGTCAGCTACAATGAGCAGTTCTTC. Translating gives CASSRVSYNEQFF.

The chain recombines TRBV12-5 with TRBJ1-1; a possible D gene is TRBD1 (6 bases). Trimming stripped 1 base from V and 9 bases from J, with 12 bases between. Germline V gene sequence: CDR1 LGHNT, CDR2 FRNRAP. The CDR3 consists of 13 residues. CDR3 in amino acids: CASGLEGTHQAFF. DNA for the CDR3: TGTGCTAGTGGTTTGGAGGGGACACATCAAGCTTTCTTT.

This clone was counted between two and nine times. V usage is TRBV10-3 and J usage is TRBJ2-3; D is ambiguous. This CDR3 comprises 13 residues. With 2 bases removed from V and 2 bases from J, the gap between germline ends came to 5 bases. CDR1 is ENHRY, CDR2 SYGVKD, per germline. The CDR3 loop reads CAISEPSTDTQYF. The CDR3 DNA follows: TGTGCCATCAGTGAGCCCTCCACAGATACGCAGTATTTT.

This clone was counted between two and nine times. This chain uses TRBV11-2 with TRBJ2-7, with D tentatively TRBD1 or TRBD2 (6 bases each). The CDR3 extends over 15 amino acids. The germline V gene has CDR1 SGHAT and CDR2 FQNNGV. The V end lost 5 bases, the J end lost 0 bases, and 14 bases lay between the germline ends. This CDR3 is CASSPWGASSYEQYF. The CDR3 nucleotides are TGTGCCAGCAGCCCATGGGGGGCGAGCTCCTACGAGCAGTACTTC.

Only a few counts were recorded for this clone. V and J are TRBV6-5 and TRBJ1-2; no clear D. The germline V and J ends were trimmed by 0 bases and 5 bases, with 7 bases remaining between them. The germline V gene encodes CDR1 MNHEY and CDR2 SVGAGI. The CDR3 loop spans 13 amino acids. The CDR3: CASSYSLGYGYTF. CDR3 sequence (DNA): TGTGCCAGCAGTTACTCGCTGGGGTATGGCTACACCTTC.

J is TRBJ2-2 and V is TRBV28, with unresolved D. With 2 bases removed from V and 1 base from J, the gap between germline ends came to 8 bases. Germline-derived CDR1 and CDR2 are MDHEN and SYDVKM. The CDR3 contains 15 residues. The DNA of the CDR3 is TGTGCCAGCAGTTTAATCCCGCTGAACACCGGGGAGCTGTTTTTT. Translated, it gives CASSLIPLNTGELFF. The whole variable domain, remainder taken from reference TRBV28 and TRBJ2-2, is DVKVTQSSRYLVKRTGEKVFLECVQDMDHENMFWYRQDPGLGLRLIYFSYDVKMKEKGDIPEGYSVSREKKERFSLILESASTNQTSMYLCASSLIPLNTGELFFGEGSRLTVL.

The rearrangement links TRBV5-6 to TRBJ2-5, with TRBD2 identical over 9 bases. This CDR3 comprises 15 residues. V lost 0 bases to trimming and J lost 5 bases; unmatched junction nucleotides: 5. CDR1 is SGHDT and CDR2 is YYEEEE in the germline V gene. This CDR3 is CASSLVLAGWETQYF. The CDR3 region has the DNA TGTGCCAGCAGCTTGGTTCTAGCGGGGTGGGAGACCCAGTACTTC.

V is TRBV5-1 and J is TRBJ1-1; TRBD1 matches 7 bases. The germline CDR1 and CDR2 sequences are SGHRS and YFSETQ. Trimming at V came to 4 bases and at J to 0 bases, leaving 3 bases not matched to a gene. This CDR3 is 14 amino acids long. The CDR3 loop is CASSTGQMNTEAFF. CDR3 DNA: TGCGCCAGCAGCACGGGACAGATGAACACTGAAGCTTTCTTT.